The entry below gives a single T cell receptor (beta chain) sequence along with its context. The target antigen is unknown. The assay was immunoSEQ multiplex PCR, and TCRdb's table has in-frame clones only and misses some. This table holds tens of thousands of clones, approximately 92% found once. V was trimmed by 0 bases and J by 0 bases, leaving 4 bases between them. Germline-derived CDR1 and CDR2 are SGHTS and YDEGEE. This CDR3 contains 14 residues. The data originate from a study of monozygotic twins with cystic fibrosis. Study at large: With roughly 16 PCR cycles, barcoded libraries came from around 2.9 micrograms of fragmented DNA.

Study-level points and caveats: Monozygotic CF twin pairs shared significantly more nucleotide-identical clonotypes than unrelated CF individuals did. In 13 of 16 pairs, V gene usage was closest to the co-twin's.

This clonotype originated in a girl aged 2 to 9 with cystic fibrosis. The genes are TRBV5-8 and TRBJ1-3; D remains unclear. Material for sequencing was blood. Here the CDR3 reads CASSLGISGNTIYF. The CDR3 DNA is TGTGCCAGCAGCTTGGGCATCTCTGGAAACACCATATATTTT.